What follows are 21 T cell receptor beta chains derived from one specimen sequenced in a study of somatic mutations in cytotoxic T cells in rheumatoid arthritis. Repertoires were generated with immunoSEQ multiplex PCR, while TCRdb's copy carries only in-frame clones and drops some. Of around 2,200 clones in the sample, approximately 84% are singletons; the top ten hold 40% to 45%. The sample comprised CD8+ T cells sorted from blood. Receptor source: an adult with rheumatoid arthritis.

The chain links TRBV9 to TRBJ1-1; no clear D. CDR3 length equals 13 residues. CDR1 and CDR2 (germline): SGDLS, YYNGEE. Trimming stripped 4 bases from V and 6 bases from J, with 13 bases between. The CDR3 protein is CASSTVGGAEAFF. The DNA for the CDR3 is TGTGCCAGCAGCACAGTGGGTGGTGCTGAAGCTTTCTTT.

This clone was seen only once. The CDR3 sequence is CAITSERGSSGYTF. DNA of the CDR3: TGTGCCATCACGAGCGAGAGGGGGTCCTCTGGCTACACCTTC. This chain uses TRBV10-3 with TRBJ1-2; tentative D call: TRBD1 (6 bases). Trimming removed 7 bases from V and 7 bases from J, with 19 bases in between. Germline assignment: CDR1 ENHRY and CDR2 SYGVKD. The CDR3 runs 14 residues.

This chain joins TRBV15 and TRBJ2-5, with a possible D match to TRBD1 (5 bases). The V and J ends lost 0 bases and 4 bases respectively, with 9 bases between them. The CDR3 contains 14 residues. From germline, CDR1 is LNHNV and CDR2 YYDKDF (reference sequence). The CDR3 region is CATSRDRVTETQYF. In DNA, the CDR3 is TGTGCCACCAGCAGAGACAGGGTTACAGAGACCCAGTACTTC.

This chain connects TRBV9 to TRBJ2-2, with D hard to call. There are 11 residues in the CDR3. V shed 4 bases and J shed 6 bases, with 4 bases lying between them. CDR1 is SGDLS and CDR2 is YYNGEE in the germline V gene. The CDR3 sequence: CASSTPGELFF. The CDR3 coding sequence is TGTGCCAGCAGCACCCCCGGGGAGCTGTTTTTT.

The V gene is TRBV28, the J gene TRBJ2-1, with 10 bases that match TRBD2. Germline CDR1 and CDR2: MDHEN and SYDVKM. The V and J ends lost 3 bases and 8 bases, in that order; junction bases with no gene match: 4. This CDR3 has 14 residues. The CDR3 here is CASSFLAGDHEQFF. Written as DNA, the CDR3 is TGTGCCAGCAGTTTTCTAGCGGGGGATCATGAGCAGTTCTTC.

This clone occurred a few times. This sequence joins TRBV5-1 and TRBJ1-2; tentatively, D is TRBD1 (5 bases). The germline gives CDR1 SGHRS, CDR2 YFSETQ. The CDR3 length is 12 residues. V lost 2 bases, J lost 8 bases, and 10 bases lay in between. This CDR3 reads CASSFDSWGYTF. The CDR3 DNA sequence: TGCGCCAGCAGCTTCGACAGTTGGGGCTACACCTTC.

The count of this clone is one. The CDR3, as DNA: TGTGCCAGTAGTGGAGGGTATTTGGAGGACGAGCAGTACTTC. Its protein is CASSGGYLEDEQYF. This rearrangement joins TRBV19 to TRBJ2-7; tentatively, D is TRBD2 (6 bases). The CDR3 runs to 14 residues. V lost 5 bases and J 5 bases, leaving 16 bases between the germline ends. The germline CDR1 and CDR2 sequences are LNHDA and SQIVND (reference sequence).

The chain carries TRBV30 and TRBJ1-5, with 7 bases aligning to TRBD1. Germline trimming cut 5 bases from V and 1 base from J; bases unmatched to any gene: 5. Germline CDR1 GTSNPN, CDR2 SVGIG (reference sequence). There are 14 residues in the CDR3. Here the CDR3 DNA reads TGTGCCTGGGCCCGGGACAGCAGCAATCAGCCCCAGCATTTT. Amino acid sequence: CAWARDSSNQPQHF.

J is TRBJ2-1 and V is TRBV4-2; unclear D gene. CDR1 and CDR2 from the germline V gene are LGHNA and YNFKEQ. With 1 base removed from V and 0 bases from J, the gap between germline ends came to 10 bases. This CDR3 comprises 16 residues. The CDR3 bases are TGTGCCAGCAGCCAAGGGTGGGCCAGCTCCTACAATGAGCAGTTCTTC. Translating it yields CASSQGWASSYNEQFF.

The chain links TRBV30 to TRBJ1-5; TRBD1 matches at 7 bases. The CDR3 extends over 15 amino acids. Germline V gene sequence: CDR1 GTSNPN, CDR2 SVGIG (reference sequence). V lost 5 bases, J lost 0 bases, and 7 bases stayed unmatched. The CDR3 DNA follows: TGTGCCTGGGATACAGGGGTCAATAGCAATCAGCCCCAGCATTTT. Translated: CAWDTGVNSNQPQHF.

The J gene is TRBJ1-1, the V gene TRBV5-6; D remains ambiguous. The germline V and J ends were trimmed by 3 bases and 0 bases, with 9 bases remaining between them. There are 14 residues in the CDR3. Germline loops: CDR1 SGHDT, CDR2 YYEEEE. CDR3 in amino acids: CASSYGTMNTEAFF. CDR3 coding DNA: TGTGCCAGCAGCTACGGCACCATGAACACTGAAGCTTTCTTT.

The rearrangement uses TRBV5-4 and TRBJ2-3; D might be TRBD2 (5 bases). V was pared by 2 bases and J by 6 bases, with 10 bases between. CDR1 and CDR2 from the germline V gene are SGHNT and YYREEE (reference sequence). This CDR3 has 13 residues. In DNA, the CDR3 is TGTGCCAGCAGCTTCGGGGTGGCCGATACGCAGTATTTT. It encodes CASSFGVADTQYF.

This chain links TRBV11-2 with TRBJ2-3; D not certain. CDR3 length equals 13 residues. Trimming took off 5 bases at V and 3 bases at J, with 9 bases between the two ends. Germline V CDR1 and CDR2: SGHAT, FQNNGV. CDR3 region: CASSPQGTDTQYF. The CDR3 DNA reads TGTGCCAGCAGCCCGCAAGGGACAGATACGCAGTATTTT.

The chain uses TRBV11-1 and TRBJ2-1; D perhaps matches TRBD2 (5 bases). Per the germline V gene, CDR1 is SGHAT and CDR2 is FQDESV (reference sequence). There are 15 residues in the CDR3. V was pared by 0 bases and J by 4 bases, with 10 bases between. CDR3 bases: TGTGCCAGCAGCTTAGCGGGGAGACGTTACAATGAGCAGTTCTTC. This gives the protein CASSLAGRRYNEQFF. Filled out from reference TRBV11-1 and TRBJ2-1, the complete variable domain reads EAEVAQSPRYKITEKSQAVAFWCDPISGHATLYWYRQILGQGPELLVQFQDESVVDDSQLPKDRFSAERLKGVDSTLKIQPAELGDSAMYLCASSLAGRRYNEQFFGPGTRLTVL.

The chain recombines TRBV25-1 with TRBJ1-6; the match to TRBD1 covers 9 bases. Germline lookup yields CDR1 MGHDK and CDR2 SYGVNS. This CDR3 comprises 14 residues. V gave up 6 bases and J gave up 10 bases; unmatched junction bases: 7. Here the CDR3 DNA reads TGTGCCAGCAGCTGGGACAGGGATGGGTCACCCCTCCACTTT. It codes for CASSWDRDGSPLHF. The full variable domain, in which reference TRBV25-1 and TRBJ1-6 provide the parts outside the CDR3, is EADIYQTPRYLVIGTGKKITLECSQTMGHDKMYWYQQDPGMELHLIHYSYGVNSTEKGDLSSESTVSRIRTEHFPLTLESARPSHTSQYLCASSWDRDGSPLHFGNGTRLTVT.

This sequence joins TRBV21-1 and TRBJ2-3; the D call in the table, TRBD2, was not verified against the DNA. TRBV21-1 is deemed a pseudogene. CDR3 size: 15 residues. The CDR3 sequence: CASSKDVPETDTQYF. The CDR3, as DNA: TGTGCCAGCAGCAAAGACGTCCCGGAGACAGATACGCAGTATTTT.

This sequence joins TRBV9 and TRBJ2-1; TRBD2 matches 11 bases. The V gene end was trimmed by 4 bases and the J gene end by 6 bases; junction bases not matched to a gene: 9. Germline V CDR1 and CDR2: SGDLS, YYNGEE. The CDR3 consists of 16 residues. CDR3 DNA: TGTGCCAGCAGCTCTAGCGGGGGGCCCTGGGGCAATGAGCAGTTCTTC. It codes for CASSSSGGPWGNEQFF.

This chain joins TRBV6-5 and TRBJ1-4; D gene ambiguous. The CDR3 consists of 16 residues. Trimming removed 1 base at V and 8 bases at J, with 17 bases between. Germline lookup yields CDR1 MNHEY and CDR2 SVGAGI. In nucleotides, the CDR3 is TGTGCCAGCAGTTACTGGCAGCCGCCTAGGAGAGAAAAACTGTTTTTT. This codes for CASSYWQPPRREKLFF.

The genes are TRBV11-2 and TRBJ2-1; D may be TRBD2 (5 bases). Trimming stripped 1 base from V and 4 bases from J, with 14 bases between. The CDR3 is 16 residues long. Germline loops: CDR1 SGHAT, CDR2 FQNNGV. CDR3 sequence: CASSLAFRGRYNEQFF. The DNA for the CDR3 is TGTGCCAGCAGCTTAGCTTTCCGGGGAAGGTACAATGAGCAGTTCTTC. Using reference TRBV11-2 and TRBJ2-1 for the parts outside the CDR3, the full variable domain is EAGVAQSPRYKIIEKRQSVAFWCNPISGHATLYWYQQILGQGPKLLIQFQNNGVVDDSQLPKDRFSAERLKGVDSTLKIQPAKLEDSAVYLCASSLAFRGRYNEQFFGPGTRLTVL.

The sample holds one count of this clone. The chain uses TRBV29-1 and TRBJ2-5; D ambiguous. Germline CDR1 reads SQVTM; CDR2 reads ANQGSEA. CDR3 length equals 12 residues. This chain's CDR3 is CKISNGVETQYF. The CDR3 bases are TGCAAAATATCGAATGGAGTGGAGACCCAGTACTTC.

The V call is TRBV4-2, the J call TRBJ2-5; D may match TRBD1 or TRBD2 (5 bases each). Trimming stripped 3 bases from V and 4 bases from J, with 12 bases between. Germline V gene sequence: CDR1 LGHNA, CDR2 YNFKEQ. The CDR3 sequence is 14 residues long. The CDR3 DNA sequence: TGTGCCAGCAGCCACCTTGGGACGGCAGAGACCCAGTACTTC. It translates to CASSHLGTAETQYF.